This TCR beta chain was identified during a study of blood T cell repertoires in COVID-19. On the study more broadly: In each case, the material was cDNA or gDNA derived from T cells, B-cell-depleted T cells, or PBMCs.

With 5 bases clipped from V and 7 bases from J, the junction kept 8 bases outside the gene matches. The CDR3 is made up of 14 amino acids. In germline, CDR1 is SGHNT, CDR2 YENEEA. Using immunoSEQ multiplex PCR, the repertoire was profiled, and TCRdb retains in-frame clones only, with some absent. The repertoire holds over 350,000 clones, approximately 90% seen once, with more than 0.9% in the top ten. The cohort comprised adults aged about 18 to 100 years residing in approximately 22 US areas. Participant-given clinical history determined each cohort assignment. This sequence was found in a woman in her thirties with acute COVID-19. The chain joins TRBV11-3 to TRBJ2-1, with TRBD1 matching over 7 bases. Material: PBMCs or T cells enriched from blood (not recorded which). The CDR3 loop reads CASSPRTGGNEQFF. The CDR3 DNA is TGTGCCAGCAGCCCTCGGACAGGCGGGAATGAGCAGTTCTTC.